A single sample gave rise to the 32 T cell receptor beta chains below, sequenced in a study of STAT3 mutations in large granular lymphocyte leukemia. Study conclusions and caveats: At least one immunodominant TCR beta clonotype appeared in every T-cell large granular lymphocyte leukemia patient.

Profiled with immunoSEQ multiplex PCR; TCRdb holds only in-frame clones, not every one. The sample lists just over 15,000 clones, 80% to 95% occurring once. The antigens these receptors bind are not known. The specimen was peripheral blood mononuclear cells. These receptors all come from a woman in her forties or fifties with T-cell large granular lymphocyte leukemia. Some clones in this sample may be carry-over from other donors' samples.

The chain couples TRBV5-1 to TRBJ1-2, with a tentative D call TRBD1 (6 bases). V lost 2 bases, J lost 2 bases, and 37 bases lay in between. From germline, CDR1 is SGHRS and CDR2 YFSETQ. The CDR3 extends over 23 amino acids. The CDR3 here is CASSFSAHIVGPGTKGANYGYTF. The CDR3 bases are TGCGCCAGCAGCTTCTCCGCTCATATTGTAGGGCCCGGGACAAAGGGAGCAAACTATGGCTACACCTTC.

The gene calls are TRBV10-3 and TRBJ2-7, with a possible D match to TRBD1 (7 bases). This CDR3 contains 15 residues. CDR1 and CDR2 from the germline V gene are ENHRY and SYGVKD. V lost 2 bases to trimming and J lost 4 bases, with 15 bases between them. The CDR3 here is CAISEGGGGFYEQYF. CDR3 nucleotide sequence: TGTGCCATCAGTGAGGGAGGGGGCGGCTTTTACGAGCAGTACTTC.

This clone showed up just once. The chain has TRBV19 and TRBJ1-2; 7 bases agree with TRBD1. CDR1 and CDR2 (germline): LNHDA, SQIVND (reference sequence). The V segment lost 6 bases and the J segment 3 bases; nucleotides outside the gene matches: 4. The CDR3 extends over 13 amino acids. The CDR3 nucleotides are TGTGCCAGTAGCACCACAGGGGACTATGGCTACACCTTC. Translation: CASSTTGDYGYTF.

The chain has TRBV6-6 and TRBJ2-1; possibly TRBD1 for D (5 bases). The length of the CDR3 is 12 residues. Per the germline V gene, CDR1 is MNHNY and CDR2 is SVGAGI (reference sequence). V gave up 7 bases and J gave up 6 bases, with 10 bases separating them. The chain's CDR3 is CASKGVGNEQFF. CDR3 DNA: TGTGCCAGCAAAGGGGTAGGCAATGAGCAGTTCTTC.

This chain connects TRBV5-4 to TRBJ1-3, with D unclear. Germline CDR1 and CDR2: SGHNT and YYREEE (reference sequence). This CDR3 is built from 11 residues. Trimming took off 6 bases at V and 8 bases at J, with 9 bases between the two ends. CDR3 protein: CASMVGDTIYF. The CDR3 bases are TGTGCCAGCATGGTAGGAGACACCATATATTTT. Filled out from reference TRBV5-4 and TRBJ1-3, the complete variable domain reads ETGVTQSPTHLIKTRGQQVTLRCSSQSGHNTVSWYQQALGQGPQFIFQYYREEENGRGNFPPRFSGLQFPNYSSELNVNALELDDSALYLCASMVGDTIYFGEGSWLTVV.

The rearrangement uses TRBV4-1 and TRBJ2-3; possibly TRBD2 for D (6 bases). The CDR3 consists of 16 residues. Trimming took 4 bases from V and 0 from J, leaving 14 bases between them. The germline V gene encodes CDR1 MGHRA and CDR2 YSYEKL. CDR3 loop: CASSRGTSGSTDTQYF. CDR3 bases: TGCGCCAGCAGCCGAGGGACGAGCGGGAGCACAGATACGCAGTATTTT.

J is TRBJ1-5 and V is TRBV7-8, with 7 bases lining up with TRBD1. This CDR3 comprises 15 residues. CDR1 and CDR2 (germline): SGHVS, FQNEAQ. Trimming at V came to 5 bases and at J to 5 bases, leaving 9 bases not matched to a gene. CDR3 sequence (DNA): TGTGCCAGCAGCGCGACATGGACAGGTGATCAGCCCCAGCATTTT. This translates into CASSATWTGDQPQHF.

CDR3 sequence (DNA): TGTGCCACCCGGACAGGGAGGGACACTGAAGCTTTCTTT. It codes for CATRTGRDTEAFF. The V call is TRBV6-5, the J call TRBJ1-1; 8 bases map to TRBD1. CDR1 and CDR2 from the germline V gene are MNHEY and SVGAGI. This CDR3 contains 13 residues. Unmatched junction bases numbered 7, after V lost 10 bases and J lost 3 bases.

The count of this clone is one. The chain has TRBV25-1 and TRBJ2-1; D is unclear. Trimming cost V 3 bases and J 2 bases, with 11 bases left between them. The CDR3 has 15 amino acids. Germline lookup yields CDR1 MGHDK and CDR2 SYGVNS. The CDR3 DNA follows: TGTGCCAGCAGTGAGTCCCCCGCAGCCTACAATGAGCAGTTCTTC. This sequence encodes CASSESPAAYNEQFF.

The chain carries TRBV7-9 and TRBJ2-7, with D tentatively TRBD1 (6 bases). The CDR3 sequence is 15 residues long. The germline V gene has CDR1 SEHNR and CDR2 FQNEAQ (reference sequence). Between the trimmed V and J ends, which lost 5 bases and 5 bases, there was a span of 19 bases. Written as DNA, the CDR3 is TGTGCCAGCAGCCGACAGGCCGGTATTGGTGACGAGCAGTACTTC. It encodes CASSRQAGIGDEQYF.

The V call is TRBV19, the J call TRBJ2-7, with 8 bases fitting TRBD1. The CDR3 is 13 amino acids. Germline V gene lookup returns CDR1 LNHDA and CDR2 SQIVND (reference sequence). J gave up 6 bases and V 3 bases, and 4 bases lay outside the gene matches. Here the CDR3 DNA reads TGTGCCAGTAGTATTCCAGGGGGCGCCGAGCAGTACTTC. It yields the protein CASSIPGGAEQYF.

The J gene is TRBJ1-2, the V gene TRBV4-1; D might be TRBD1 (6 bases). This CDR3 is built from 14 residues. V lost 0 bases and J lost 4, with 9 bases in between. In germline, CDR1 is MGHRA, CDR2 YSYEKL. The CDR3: CASSQDNRVYGYTF. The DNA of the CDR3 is TGCGCCAGCAGCCAAGATAACAGGGTCTATGGCTACACCTTC.

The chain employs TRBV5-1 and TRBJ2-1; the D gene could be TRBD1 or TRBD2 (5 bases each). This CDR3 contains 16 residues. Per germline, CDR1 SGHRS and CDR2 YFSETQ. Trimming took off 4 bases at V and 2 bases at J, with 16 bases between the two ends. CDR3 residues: CASSGDGTRAYNEQFF. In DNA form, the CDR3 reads TGCGCCAGCAGCGGGGACGGGACCAGAGCCTACAATGAGCAGTTCTTC. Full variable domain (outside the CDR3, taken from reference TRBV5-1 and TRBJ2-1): KAGVTQTPRYLIKTRGQQVTLSCSPISGHRSVSWYQQTPGQGLQFLFEYFSETQRNKGNFPGRFSGRQFSNSRSEMNVSTLELGDSALYLCASSGDGTRAYNEQFFGPGTRLTVL.

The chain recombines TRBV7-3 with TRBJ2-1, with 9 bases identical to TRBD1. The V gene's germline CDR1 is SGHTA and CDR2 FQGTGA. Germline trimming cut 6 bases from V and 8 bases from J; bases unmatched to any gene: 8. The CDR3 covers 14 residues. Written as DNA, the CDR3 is TGTGCCAGCAGTCCCCGGGACAGGGTCTATGAGCAGTTCTTC. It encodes CASSPRDRVYEQFF. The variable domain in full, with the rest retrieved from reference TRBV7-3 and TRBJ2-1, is GAGVSQTPSNKVTEKGKYVELRCDPISGHTALYWYRQSLGQGPEFLIYFQGTGAADDSGLPNDRFFAVRPEGSVSTLKIQRTERGDSAVYLCASSPRDRVYEQFFGPGTRLTVL.

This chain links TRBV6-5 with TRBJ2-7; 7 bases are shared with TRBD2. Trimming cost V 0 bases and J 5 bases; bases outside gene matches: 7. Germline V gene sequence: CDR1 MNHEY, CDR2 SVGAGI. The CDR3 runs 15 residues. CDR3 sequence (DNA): TGTGCCAGCAGTTACTCGGCGGGAGTATGGGACGAGCAGTACTTC. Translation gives CASSYSAGVWDEQYF.

The CDR3 sequence is CASSPLSGQLNTEAFF. CDR3 DNA: TGTGCCAGCTCACCTCTTTCGGGGCAGTTGAACACTGAAGCTTTCTTT. The rearrangement uses TRBV18 and TRBJ1-1, with D maybe TRBD1 (5 bases). Per the germline V gene, CDR1 is KGHSH and CDR2 is LQKENI. Trimming took 3 bases from V and 0 from J, leaving 14 bases between them. This CDR3 region has 16 residues.

The CDR3 DNA follows: TGTGCCAGCAGCTTAGTAGGGACTGTCCAGCCCCAGCATTTT. Its translation: CASSLVGTVQPQHF. This chain links TRBV7-8 with TRBJ1-5; D is perhaps TRBD1 (5 bases). The germline gives CDR1 SGHVS, CDR2 FQNEAQ. Trimming took off 1 base at V and 7 bases at J, with 11 bases between the two ends. The CDR3 is 14 residues long.

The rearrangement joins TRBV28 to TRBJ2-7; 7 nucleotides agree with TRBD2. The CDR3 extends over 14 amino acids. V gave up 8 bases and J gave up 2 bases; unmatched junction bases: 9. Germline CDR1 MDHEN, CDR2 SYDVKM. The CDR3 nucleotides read TGTGCCAGCGGGCGTGGGACTACCACCTACGAGCAGTACTTC. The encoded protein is CASGRGTTTYEQYF. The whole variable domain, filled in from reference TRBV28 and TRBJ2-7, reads DVKVTQSSRYLVKRTGEKVFLECVQDMDHENMFWYRQDPGLGLRLIYFSYDVKMKEKGDIPEGYSVSREKKERFSLILESASTNQTSMYLCASGRGTTTYEQYFGPGTRLTVT.

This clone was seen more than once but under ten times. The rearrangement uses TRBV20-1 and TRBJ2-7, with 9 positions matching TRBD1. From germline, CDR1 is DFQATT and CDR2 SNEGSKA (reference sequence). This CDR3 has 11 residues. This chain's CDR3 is CRGDRAHEQYF. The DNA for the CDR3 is TGCAGGGGGGACAGGGCCCACGAGCAGTACTTC.

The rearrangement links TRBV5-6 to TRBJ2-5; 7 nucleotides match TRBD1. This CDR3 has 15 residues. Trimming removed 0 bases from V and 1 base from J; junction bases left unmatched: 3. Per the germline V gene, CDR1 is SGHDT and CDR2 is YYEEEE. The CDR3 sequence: CASSLGGQFQETQYF. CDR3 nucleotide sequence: TGTGCCAGCAGCTTGGGGGGACAGTTCCAAGAGACCCAGTACTTC.

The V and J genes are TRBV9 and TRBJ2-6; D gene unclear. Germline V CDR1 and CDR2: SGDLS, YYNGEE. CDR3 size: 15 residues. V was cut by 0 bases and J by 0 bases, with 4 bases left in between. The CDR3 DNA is TGTGCCAGCAGCGTAGGGCGCTCTGGGGCCAACGTCCTGACTTTC. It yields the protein CASSVGRSGANVLTF.

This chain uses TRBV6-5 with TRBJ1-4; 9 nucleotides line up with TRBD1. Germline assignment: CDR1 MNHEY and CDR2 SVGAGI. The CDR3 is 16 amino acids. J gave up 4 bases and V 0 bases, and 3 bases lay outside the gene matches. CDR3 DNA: TGTGCCAGCAGTTACTCGACGGGACAGGGTAATGAAAAACTGTTTTTT. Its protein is CASSYSTGQGNEKLFF.

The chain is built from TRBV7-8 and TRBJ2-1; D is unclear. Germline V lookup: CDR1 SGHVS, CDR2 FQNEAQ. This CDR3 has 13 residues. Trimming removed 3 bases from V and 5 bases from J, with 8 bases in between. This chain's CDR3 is CASSLRPDNEQFF. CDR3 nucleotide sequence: TGTGCCAGCAGCTTGAGGCCGGACAATGAGCAGTTCTTC. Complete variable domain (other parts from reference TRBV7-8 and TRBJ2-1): GAGVSQSPRYKVAKRGQDVALRCDPISGHVSLFWYQQALGQGPEFLTYFQNEAQLDKSGLPSDRFFAERPEGSVSTLKIQRTQQEDSAVYLCASSLRPDNEQFFGPGTRLTVL.

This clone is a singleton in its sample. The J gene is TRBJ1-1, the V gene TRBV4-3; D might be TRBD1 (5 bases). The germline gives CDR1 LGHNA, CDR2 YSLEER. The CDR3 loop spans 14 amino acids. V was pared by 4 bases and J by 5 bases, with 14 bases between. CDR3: CASSLIVGGTEAFF. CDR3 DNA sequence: TGCGCCAGCAGCCTCATCGTGGGGGGAACTGAAGCTTTCTTT.

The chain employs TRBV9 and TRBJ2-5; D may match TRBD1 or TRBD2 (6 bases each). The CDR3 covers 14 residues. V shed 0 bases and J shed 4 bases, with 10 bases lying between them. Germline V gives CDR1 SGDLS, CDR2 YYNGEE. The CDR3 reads CASSVGGGGETQYF. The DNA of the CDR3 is TGTGCCAGCAGCGTAGGAGGAGGGGGAGAGACCCAGTACTTC.

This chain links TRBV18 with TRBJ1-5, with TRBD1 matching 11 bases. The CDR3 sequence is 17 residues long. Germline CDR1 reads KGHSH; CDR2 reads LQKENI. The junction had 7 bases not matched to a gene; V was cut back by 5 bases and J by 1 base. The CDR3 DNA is TGTGCCAGCTCAAAAGGACAGGGGGCCGGGAGCAATCAGCCCCAGCATTTT. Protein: CASSKGQGAGSNQPQHF.

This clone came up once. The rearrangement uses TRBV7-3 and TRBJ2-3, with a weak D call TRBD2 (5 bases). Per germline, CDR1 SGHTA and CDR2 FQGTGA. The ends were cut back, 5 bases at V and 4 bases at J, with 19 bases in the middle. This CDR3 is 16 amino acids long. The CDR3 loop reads CASSTTEAKGADTQYF. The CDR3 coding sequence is TGTGCCAGCAGCACGACGGAGGCCAAAGGCGCAGATACGCAGTATTTT.

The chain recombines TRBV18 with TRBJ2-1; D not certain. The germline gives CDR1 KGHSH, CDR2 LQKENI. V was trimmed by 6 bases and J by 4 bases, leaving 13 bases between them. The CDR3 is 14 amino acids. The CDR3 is CASSLTEAYNEQFF. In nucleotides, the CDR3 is TGTGCCAGCTCCTTGACCGAAGCGTACAATGAGCAGTTCTTC.

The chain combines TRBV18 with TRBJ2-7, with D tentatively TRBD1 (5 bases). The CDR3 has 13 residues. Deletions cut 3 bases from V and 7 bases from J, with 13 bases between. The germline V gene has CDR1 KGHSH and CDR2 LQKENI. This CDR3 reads CASSPVRAGEQYF. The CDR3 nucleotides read TGTGCCAGCTCACCGGTCAGGGCCGGTGAGCAGTACTTC.

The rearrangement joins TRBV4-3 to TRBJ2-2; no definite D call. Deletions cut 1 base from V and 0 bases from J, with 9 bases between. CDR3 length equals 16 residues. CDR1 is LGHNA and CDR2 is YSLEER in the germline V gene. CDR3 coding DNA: TGCGCCAGCAGCCAAGGAGGAAGGGCGAACACCGGGGAGCTGTTTTTT. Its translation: CASSQGGRANTGELFF.

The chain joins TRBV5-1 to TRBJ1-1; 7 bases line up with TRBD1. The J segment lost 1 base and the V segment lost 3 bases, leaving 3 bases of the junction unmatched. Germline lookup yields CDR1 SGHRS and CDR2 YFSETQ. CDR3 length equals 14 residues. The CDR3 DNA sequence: TGCGCCAGCAGCTCCCGACAGGGGAACACTGAAGCTTTCTTT. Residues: CASSSRQGNTEAFF.

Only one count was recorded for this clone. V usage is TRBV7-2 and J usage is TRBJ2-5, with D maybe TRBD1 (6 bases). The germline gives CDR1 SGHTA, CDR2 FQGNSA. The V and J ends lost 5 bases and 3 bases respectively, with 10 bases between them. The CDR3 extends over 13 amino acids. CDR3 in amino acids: CASSPHREETQYF. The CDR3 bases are TGTGCCAGCAGCCCCCACAGGGAAGAGACCCAGTACTTC. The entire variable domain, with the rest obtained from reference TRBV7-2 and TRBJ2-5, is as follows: GAGVSQSPSNKVTEKGKDVELRCDPISGHTALYWYRQSLGQGLEFLIYFQGNSAPDKSGLPSDRFSAERTGGSVSTLTIQRTQQEDSAVYLCASSPHREETQYFGPGTRLLVL.